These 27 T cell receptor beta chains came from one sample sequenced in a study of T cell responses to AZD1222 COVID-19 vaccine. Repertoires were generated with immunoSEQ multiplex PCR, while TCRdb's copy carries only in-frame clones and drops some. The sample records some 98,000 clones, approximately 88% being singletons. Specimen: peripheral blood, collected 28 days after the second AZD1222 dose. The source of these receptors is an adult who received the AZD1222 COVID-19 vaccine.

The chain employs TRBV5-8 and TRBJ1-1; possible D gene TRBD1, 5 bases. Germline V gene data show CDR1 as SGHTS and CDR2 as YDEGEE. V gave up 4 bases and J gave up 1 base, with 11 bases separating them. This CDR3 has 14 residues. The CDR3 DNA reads TGTGCCAGCAGCCCGGGACGGGGGAACACTGAAGCTTTCTTT. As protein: CASSPGRGNTEAFF.

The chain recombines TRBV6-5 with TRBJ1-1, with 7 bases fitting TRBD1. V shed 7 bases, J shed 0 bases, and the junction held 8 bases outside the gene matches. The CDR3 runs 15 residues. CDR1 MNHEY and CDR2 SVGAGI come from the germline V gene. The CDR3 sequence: CASKLQGKVNTEAFF. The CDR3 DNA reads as TGTGCCAGCAAATTACAGGGGAAGGTGAACACTGAAGCTTTCTTT.

Written as DNA, the CDR3 is TGCGCCAGCAGCTCTGATAGCAATCAGCCCCAGCATTTT. It codes for CASSSDSNQPQHF. This chain joins TRBV5-1 and TRBJ1-5; D not resolved. Trimming cost V 3 bases and J 0 bases, with 4 bases left between them. Germline V CDR1 and CDR2: SGHRS, YFSETQ. This CDR3 is built from 13 residues.

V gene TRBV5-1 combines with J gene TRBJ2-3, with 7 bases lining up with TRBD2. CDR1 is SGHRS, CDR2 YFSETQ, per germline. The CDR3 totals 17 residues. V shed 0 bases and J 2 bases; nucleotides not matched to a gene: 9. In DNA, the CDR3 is TGCGCCAGCAGCTTGGCCGGAGCGGGGAAAACCACAGATACGCAGTATTTT. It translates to CASSLAGAGKTTDTQYF.

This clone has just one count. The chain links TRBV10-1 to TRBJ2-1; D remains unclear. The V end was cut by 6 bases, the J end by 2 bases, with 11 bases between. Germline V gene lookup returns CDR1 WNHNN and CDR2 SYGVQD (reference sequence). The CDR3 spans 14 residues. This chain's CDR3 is CASRFIHTYNEQFF. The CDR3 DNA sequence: TGCGCCAGCAGGTTCATCCATACCTACAATGAGCAGTTCTTC.

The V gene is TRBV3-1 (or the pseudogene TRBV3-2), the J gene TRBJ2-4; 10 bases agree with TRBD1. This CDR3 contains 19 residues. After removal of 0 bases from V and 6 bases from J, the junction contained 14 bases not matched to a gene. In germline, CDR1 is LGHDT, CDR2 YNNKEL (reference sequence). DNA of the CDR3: TGTGCCAGCAGCCAAGACCCCGCCCGCGGGACAGGGGTAAGAAACATTCAGTACTTC. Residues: CASSQDPARGTGVRNIQYF.

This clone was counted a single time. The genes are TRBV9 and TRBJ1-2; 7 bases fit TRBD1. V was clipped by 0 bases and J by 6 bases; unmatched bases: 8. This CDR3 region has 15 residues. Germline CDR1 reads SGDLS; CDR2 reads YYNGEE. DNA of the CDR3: TGTGCCAGCAGCGTAGACAGCAGGGGGAGGGATGGCTACACCTTC. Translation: CASSVDSRGRDGYTF.

The CDR3 DNA is TGTGCCAGCACGGGAGGATGGAACACTGAAGCTTTCTTT. Its protein is CASTGGWNTEAFF. This chain uses TRBV5-6 with TRBJ1-1; D gene unclear. Trimming stripped 6 bases from V and 1 base from J, with 10 bases between. The CDR3 extends over 13 amino acids. CDR1 is SGHDT, CDR2 YYEEEE, per germline.

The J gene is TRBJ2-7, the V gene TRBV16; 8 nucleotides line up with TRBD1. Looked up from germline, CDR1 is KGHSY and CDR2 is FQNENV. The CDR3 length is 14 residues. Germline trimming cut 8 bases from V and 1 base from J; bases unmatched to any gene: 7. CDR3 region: CASAIGQGSYEQYF. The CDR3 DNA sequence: TGTGCCAGCGCGATAGGACAGGGTTCCTACGAGCAGTACTTC.

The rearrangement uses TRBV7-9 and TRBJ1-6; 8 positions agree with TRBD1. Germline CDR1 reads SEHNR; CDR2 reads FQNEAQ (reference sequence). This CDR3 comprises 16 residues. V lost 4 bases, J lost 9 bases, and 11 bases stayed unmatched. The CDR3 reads CASSSERQGNVSPLHF. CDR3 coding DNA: TGTGCCAGCAGCTCAGAGAGACAGGGGAACGTTTCACCCCTCCACTTT.

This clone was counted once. This CDR3 reads CAISETGNTEAFF. Written as DNA, the CDR3 is TGTGCCATCAGTGAGACAGGGAACACTGAAGCTTTCTTT. The V gene is TRBV10-3, the J gene TRBJ1-1; possibly TRBD1 for D (5 bases). The CDR3 runs to 13 residues. The V end was cut by 2 bases, the J end by 1 base, with 5 bases between. Germline assignment: CDR1 ENHRY and CDR2 SYGVKD.

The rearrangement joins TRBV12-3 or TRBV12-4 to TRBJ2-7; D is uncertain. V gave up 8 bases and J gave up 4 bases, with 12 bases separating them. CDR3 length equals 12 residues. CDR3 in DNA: TGTGCCAGCTGTCTGGGGTCATACGAGCAGTACTTC. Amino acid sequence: CASCLGSYEQYF.

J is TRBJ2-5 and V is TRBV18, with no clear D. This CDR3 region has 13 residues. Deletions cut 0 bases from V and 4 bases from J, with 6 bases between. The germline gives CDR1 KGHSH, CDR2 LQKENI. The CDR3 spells CASSPPIGETQYF. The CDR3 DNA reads TGTGCCAGCTCACCACCGATAGGAGAGACCCAGTACTTC.

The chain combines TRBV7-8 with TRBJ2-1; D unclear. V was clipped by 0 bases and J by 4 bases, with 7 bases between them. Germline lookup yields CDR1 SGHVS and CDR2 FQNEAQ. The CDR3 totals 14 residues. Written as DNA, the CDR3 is TGTGCCAGCAGCTTAGCGGAGAGATACAATGAGCAGTTCTTC. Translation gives CASSLAERYNEQFF. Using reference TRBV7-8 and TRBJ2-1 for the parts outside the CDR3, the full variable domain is GAGVSQSPRYKVAKRGQDVALRCDPISGHVSLFWYQQALGQGPEFLTYFQNEAQLDKSGLPSDRFFAERPEGSVSTLKIQRTQQEDSAVYLCASSLAERYNEQFFGPGTRLTVL.

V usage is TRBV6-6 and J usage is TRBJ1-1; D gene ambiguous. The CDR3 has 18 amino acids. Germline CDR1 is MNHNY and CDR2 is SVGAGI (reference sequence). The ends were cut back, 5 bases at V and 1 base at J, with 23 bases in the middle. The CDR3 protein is CASSQIMAGNGANTEAFF. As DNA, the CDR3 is TGTGCCAGCAGTCAAATAATGGCGGGGAATGGTGCGAACACTGAAGCTTTCTTT.

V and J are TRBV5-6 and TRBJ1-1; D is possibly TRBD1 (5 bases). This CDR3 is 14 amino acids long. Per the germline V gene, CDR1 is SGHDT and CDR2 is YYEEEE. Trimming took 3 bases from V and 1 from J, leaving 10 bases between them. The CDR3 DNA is TGTGCCAGCAGCTCGGGGCCCCAGAACACTGAAGCTTTCTTT. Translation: CASSSGPQNTEAFF.

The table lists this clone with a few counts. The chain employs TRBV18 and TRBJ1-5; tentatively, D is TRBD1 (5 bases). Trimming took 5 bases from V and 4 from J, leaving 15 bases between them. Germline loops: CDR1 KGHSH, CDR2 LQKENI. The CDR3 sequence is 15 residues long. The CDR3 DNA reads TGTGCCAGCTCAGGGGCCGAAAGGGAGAATCAGCCCCAGCATTTT. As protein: CASSGAERENQPQHF.

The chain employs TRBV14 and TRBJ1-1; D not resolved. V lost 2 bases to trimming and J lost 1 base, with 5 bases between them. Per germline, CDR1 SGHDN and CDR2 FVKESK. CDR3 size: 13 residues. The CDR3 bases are TGTGCCAGCAGCCAACTCACGAACACTGAAGCTTTCTTT. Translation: CASSQLTNTEAFF.

CDR3 residues: CASSLAGRRSSTGELFF. CDR3 DNA sequence: TGCGCCAGCAGCTTGGCCGGGAGAAGGTCGAGCACCGGGGAGCTGTTTTTT. The J gene is TRBJ2-2, the V gene TRBV5-1, with D perhaps TRBD2 (6 bases). Germline V gene data show CDR1 as SGHRS and CDR2 as YFSETQ. CDR3 length equals 17 residues. Trimming cost V 0 bases and J 4 bases, with 16 bases left between them.

The CDR3: CASSIGRWGTEAINTEAFF. In DNA form, the CDR3 reads TGTGCCAGTAGTATCGGCAGGTGGGGGACAGAAGCAATTAACACTGAAGCTTTCTTT. This chain links TRBV19 with TRBJ1-1; TRBD1 aligns across 7 bases. CDR3 length equals 19 residues. Germline CDR1 reads LNHDA; CDR2 reads SQIVND (reference sequence). With 3 bases clipped from V and 2 bases from J, the junction kept 18 bases outside the gene matches.

The CDR3 region has the DNA TGTGCCAGCAGCGCTGTACCCGCAGGGTCCGAGCAGTACTTC. This sequence encodes CASSAVPAGSEQYF. The V gene is TRBV9, the J gene TRBJ2-7; possibly TRBD1 for D (5 bases). This CDR3 comprises 14 residues. The V end was cut by 3 bases, the J end by 6 bases, with 16 bases between. Germline loops: CDR1 SGDLS, CDR2 YYNGEE.

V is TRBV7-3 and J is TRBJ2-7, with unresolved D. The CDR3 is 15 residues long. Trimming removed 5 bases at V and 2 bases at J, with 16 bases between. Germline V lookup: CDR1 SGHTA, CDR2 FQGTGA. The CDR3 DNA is TGTGCCAGCAGCCCGTCACCGGGTCCTACCTACGAGCAGTACTTC. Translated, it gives CASSPSPGPTYEQYF.

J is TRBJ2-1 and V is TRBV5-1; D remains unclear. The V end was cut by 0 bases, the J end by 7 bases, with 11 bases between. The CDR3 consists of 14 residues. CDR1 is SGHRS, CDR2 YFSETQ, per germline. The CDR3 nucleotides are TGCGCCAGCAGCTTGGCCTTAGCTCGGAATGAGCAGTTCTTC. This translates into CASSLALARNEQFF.

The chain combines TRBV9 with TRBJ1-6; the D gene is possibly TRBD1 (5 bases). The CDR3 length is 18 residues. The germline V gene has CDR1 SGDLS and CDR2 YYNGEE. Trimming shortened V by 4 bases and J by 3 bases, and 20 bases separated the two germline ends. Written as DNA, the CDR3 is TGTGCCAGCAGCCTCCGGGCGGGGCCTAACTTCTATAATTCACCCCTCCACTTT. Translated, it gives CASSLRAGPNFYNSPLHF.

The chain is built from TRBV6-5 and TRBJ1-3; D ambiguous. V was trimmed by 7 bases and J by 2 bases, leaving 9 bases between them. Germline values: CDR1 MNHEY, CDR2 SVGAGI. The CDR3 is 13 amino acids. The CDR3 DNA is TGTGCCAGCATATCGGAAACTGGAAACACCATATATTTT. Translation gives CASISETGNTIYF.

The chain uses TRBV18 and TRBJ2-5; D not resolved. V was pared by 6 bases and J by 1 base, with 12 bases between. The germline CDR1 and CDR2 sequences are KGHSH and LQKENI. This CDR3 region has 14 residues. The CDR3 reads CASSHPASQETQYF. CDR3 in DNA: TGTGCCAGCTCCCACCCGGCTAGCCAAGAGACCCAGTACTTC.

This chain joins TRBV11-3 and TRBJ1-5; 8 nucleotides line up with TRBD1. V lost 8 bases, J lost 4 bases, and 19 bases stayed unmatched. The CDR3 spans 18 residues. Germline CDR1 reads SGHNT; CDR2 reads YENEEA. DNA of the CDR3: TGTGCCAGCTGGGGACAGGAGGTAGAATGGACTTTTAATCAGCCCCAGCATTTT. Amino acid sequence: CASWGQEVEWTFNQPQHF.